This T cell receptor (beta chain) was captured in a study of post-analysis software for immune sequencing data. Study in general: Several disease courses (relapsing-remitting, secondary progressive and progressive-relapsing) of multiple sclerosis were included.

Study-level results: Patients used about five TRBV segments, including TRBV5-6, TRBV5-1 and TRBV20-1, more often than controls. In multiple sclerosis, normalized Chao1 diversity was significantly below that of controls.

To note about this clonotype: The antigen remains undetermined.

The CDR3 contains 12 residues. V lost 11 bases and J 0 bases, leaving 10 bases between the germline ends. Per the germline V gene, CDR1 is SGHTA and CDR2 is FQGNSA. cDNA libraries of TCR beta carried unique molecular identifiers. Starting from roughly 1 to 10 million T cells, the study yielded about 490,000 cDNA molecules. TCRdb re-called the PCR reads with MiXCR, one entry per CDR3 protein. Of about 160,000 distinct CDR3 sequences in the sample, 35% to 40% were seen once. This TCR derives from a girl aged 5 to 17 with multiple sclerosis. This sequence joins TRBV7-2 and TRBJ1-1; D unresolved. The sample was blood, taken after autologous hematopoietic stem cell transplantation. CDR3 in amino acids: CAVRAVNTEAFF. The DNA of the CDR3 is TGTGCCGTACGGGCGGTGAACACTGAAGCTTTCTTT.